This is a list of T cell receptor beta chains from one sample in a study of blood T cell repertoires in COVID-19. Profiling relied on immunoSEQ multiplex PCR, and the TCRdb table lists in-frame clones only, not all of them. Of fewer than 350,000 clones in the sample, approximately 90% were seen once. The sample taken for sequencing was PBMCs or T cells enriched from blood (not recorded which). Receptor source: a woman aged 35 to 49 with acute COVID-19. Both conserved end residues are part of each CDR3. The D gene is left open where the match is weak. Clone size is stated in some rows and not others, as once, few, many or a class when expanded.

size | J | V | D | CDR3 | DNA
NA | TRBJ2-5 | TRBV7-9 | TRBD2 | CASSLPSGGAVETQYF | TGTGCCAGCAGCCTTCCTAGCGGGGGGGCCGTTGAGACCCAGTACTTC
NA | TRBJ2-7 | TRBV20-1 | TRBD2 | CSASRLAGGGEQYF | TGCAGTGCTAGTCGACTAGCGGGAGGTGGCGAGCAGTACTTC
NA | TRBJ2-1 | TRBV15 | NA | CATSWGYEQFF | TGTGCCACCAGCTGGGGCTATGAGCAGTTCTTC
NA | TRBJ1-1 | TRBV6-5 | NA | CASSYGRYNTEAFF | TGTGCCAGCAGTTACGGCAGATACAACACTGAAGCTTTCTTT
NA | TRBJ1-4 | TRBV7-9 | NA | CASSWKGDEKLFF | TGTGCCAGCAGCTGGAAAGGAGATGAAAAACTGTTTTTT
NA | TRBJ2-2 | TRBV9 | TRBD2 | CASSDPSGRNTGELFF | TGTGCCAGCAGCGACCCTAGCGGGAGGAACACCGGGGAGCTGTTTTTT
NA | TRBJ2-2 | TRBV2 | NA | CASSGRVTNTGELFF | TGTGCCAGCAGTGGACGGGTAACGAACACCGGGGAGCTGTTTTTT
NA | TRBJ2-1 | TRBV12-5 | TRBD2 | CASGLVLRERYNEQFF | TGTGCTAGTGGTTTGGTGTTGCGGGAGCGCTACAATGAGCAGTTCTTC
NA | TRBJ2-7 | TRBV3-1/TRBV3-2 | NA | CASSQAGVNEQYF | TGTGCCAGCAGCCAAGCGGGGGTCAACGAGCAGTACTTC
once | TRBJ2-7 | TRBV4-2 | NA | CASSSPTDSSYEQYF | TGTGCCAGCAGCTCACCAACCGACAGTTCCTACGAGCAGTACTTC
NA | TRBJ1-2 | TRBV28 | TRBD1 | CASSLVIGQGRDQGYTF | TGTGCCAGCAGTTTAGTGATAGGACAGGGTAGGGACCAAGGCTACACCTTC
once | TRBJ1-3 | TRBV5-6 | NA | CASSGGVRSEGNTIYF | TGTGCCAGCAGTGGGGGCGTGCGGTCCGAAGGAAACACCATATATTTT
NA | TRBJ2-3 | TRBV19 | NA | CASKDIGGRTDTQYF | TGTGCCAGTAAGGACATCGGGGGTCGCACAGATACGCAGTATTTT
NA | TRBJ2-7 | TRBV5-6 | NA | CASSSGLTTYEQYF | TGTGCCAGCAGCTCGGGACTCACTACCTACGAGCAGTACTTC
NA | TRBJ2-1 | TRBV30 | TRBD2 | CAWSVRAGGYNEQFF | TGTGCCTGGAGTGTACGAGCGGGGGGGTACAATGAGCAGTTCTTC
NA | TRBJ1-2 | TRBV30 | TRBD1 | CAWRGQGARGGYTF | TGTGCCTGGAGAGGACAGGGGGCGCGTGGTGGCTACACCTTC
NA | TRBJ1-5 | TRBV9 | NA | CASSVAPNQPQHF | TGTGCCAGCAGCGTAGCTCCCAATCAGCCCCAGCATTTT
NA | TRBJ2-4 | TRBV10-3 | NA | CAISEDMEDKNIQYF | TGTGCCATCAGTGAGGACATGGAGGACAAAAACATTCAGTACTTC
NA | TRBJ1-1 | TRBV10-3 | NA | CAMKGGQGTEAFF | TGTGCCATGAAAGGGGGTCAGGGTACTGAAGCTTTCTTT
NA | TRBJ2-3 | TRBV2 | TRBD2 | CASSPGTSSADTQYF | TGTGCCAGCAGTCCCGGGACTAGCAGCGCAGATACGCAGTATTTT
NA | TRBJ2-1 | TRBV30 | TRBD1 | CASTQGAYNEQFF | TGTGCCTCGACACAGGGGGCCTACAATGAGCAGTTCTTC
NA | TRBJ2-5 | TRBV9 | TRBD2 | CASSVGDSGSLGETQYF | TGTGCCAGCAGCGTAGGTGATAGCGGGAGTCTCGGAGAGACCCAGTACTTC
NA | TRBJ2-2 | TRBV18 | NA | CASSGAAGELFF | TGTGCCAGCTCCGGTGCGGCCGGGGAGCTGTTTTTT
NA | TRBJ2-5 | TRBV3-1/TRBV3-2 | NA | CASSHGGGHPSRETQYF | TGTGCCAGCAGCCATGGAGGAGGGCACCCATCGAGGGAGACCCAGTACTTC
once | TRBJ2-3 | TRBV7-9 | TRBD1 | CASSFDRGDTQYF | TGTGCCAGCAGCTTCGACAGGGGGGATACGCAGTATTTT
NA | TRBJ2-5 | TRBV3-1/TRBV3-2 | TRBD1 | CASRRGSGGHQETQYF | TGTGCCAGCAGGAGGGGGTCAGGGGGCCATCAAGAGACCCAGTACTTC